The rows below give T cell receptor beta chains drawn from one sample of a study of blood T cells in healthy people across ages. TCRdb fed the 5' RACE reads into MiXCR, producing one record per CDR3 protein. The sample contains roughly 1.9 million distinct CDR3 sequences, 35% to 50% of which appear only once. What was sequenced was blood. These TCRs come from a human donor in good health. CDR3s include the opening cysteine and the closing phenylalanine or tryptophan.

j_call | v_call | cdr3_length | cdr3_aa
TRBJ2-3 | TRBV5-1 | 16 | CASSGRTSGSYDTQYF
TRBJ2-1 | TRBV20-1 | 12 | CSARDGPDEQFF
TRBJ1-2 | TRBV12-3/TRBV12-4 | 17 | CASNPRGQTPTKGGYTF
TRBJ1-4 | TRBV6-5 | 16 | CASSSHRGRTNEKLFF
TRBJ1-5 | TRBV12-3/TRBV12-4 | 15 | CASNAQGALNQPQHF
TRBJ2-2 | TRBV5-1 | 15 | CASSLFAGAHGELFF
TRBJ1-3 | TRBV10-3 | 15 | CAISIGQAPGNTIYF
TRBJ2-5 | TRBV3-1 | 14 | CASSYWQGEETQYF
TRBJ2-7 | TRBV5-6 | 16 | CASSLGVSGISYEQYF
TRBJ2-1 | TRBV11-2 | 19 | CASSLRYSLLSGGANEQFF
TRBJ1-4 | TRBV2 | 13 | CATFRGYGEKRFF
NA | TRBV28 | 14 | CASRPSGGGETQYF
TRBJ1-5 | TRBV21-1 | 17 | CASSKGEGRDSNQPQHF
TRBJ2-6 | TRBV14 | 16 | CASSLMGLYGANVLTF
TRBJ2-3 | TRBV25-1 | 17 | CASSEYVGSTSTDTQYF
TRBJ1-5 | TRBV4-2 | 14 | CASSQGSGGQPQHF
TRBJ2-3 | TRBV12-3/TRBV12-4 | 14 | CASSRSVGEGAQYF
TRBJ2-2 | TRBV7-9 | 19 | CASSPRLAGGQKRTGELFF
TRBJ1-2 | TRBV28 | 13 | CASSHNLNYGYTF
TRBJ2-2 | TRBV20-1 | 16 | CSARDGGGGPTGELFF
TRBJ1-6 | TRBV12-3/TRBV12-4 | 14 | CASSEGLGNSPLHF
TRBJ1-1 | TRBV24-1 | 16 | CATSDPIKSGNTEAFF
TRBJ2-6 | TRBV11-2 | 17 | CASRIPGRRSGANVLTF
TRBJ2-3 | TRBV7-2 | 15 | CASSLARGPVDTQYF
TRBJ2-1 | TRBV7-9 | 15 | CASSLWIAVSNEQFF
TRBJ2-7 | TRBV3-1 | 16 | CASSQDRDYPYGEQYF
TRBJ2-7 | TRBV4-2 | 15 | CASSQQGRLSYEQYF
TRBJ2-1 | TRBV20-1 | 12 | CSASGLVGEQFF
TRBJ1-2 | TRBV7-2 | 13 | CASSTPTIGGYTF
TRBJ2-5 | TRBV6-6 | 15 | CASSYSRQGQETQYF
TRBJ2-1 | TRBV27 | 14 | CASTRGAFYNEQFF
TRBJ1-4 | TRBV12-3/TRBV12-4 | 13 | CASSWSQNEKLFF
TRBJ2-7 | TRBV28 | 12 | CATLTARGEQYF
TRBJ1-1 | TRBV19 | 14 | CASSTPQGSTEAFF
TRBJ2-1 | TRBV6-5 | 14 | CASKGGGYCYEQFF
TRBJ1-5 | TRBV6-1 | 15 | CASSGTGVGNQPQHF
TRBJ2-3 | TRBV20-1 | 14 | CSATRLADTYEQYF
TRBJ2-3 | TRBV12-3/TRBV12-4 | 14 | CASSFWEVEDTQYF
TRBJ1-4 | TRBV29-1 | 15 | CSVEEPQGGNEKLFF
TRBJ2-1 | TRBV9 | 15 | CASSAQRGGMNEQFF